Presented here are 29 T cell receptor beta chains from one specimen sequenced in a study of patients with pleural tuberculosis. TCRdb reprocessed the reads with MiXCR, giving one entry per CDR3 protein. This sample has about 50,000 distinct CDR3 sequences, with 5.5% to 8% found just once. Receptor source: a human donor with pleural tuberculosis.

This clonotype has at least ten counts. This clone may be a read error of a much larger clone one base away. This sequence joins TRBV20-1 and TRBJ1-1; D gene ambiguous. Germline CDR1 is DFQATT and CDR2 is SNEGSKA (reference sequence). This CDR3 is 15 amino acids long. The V and J ends lost 1 base and 4 bases respectively, with 16 bases between them. The CDR3 region has the DNA TGCAGTGCTAGAGTAATTCTGGAGTTGACCACTGAAGCTTTCTTT. Protein product: CSARVILELTTEAFF.

This clonotype was found many times. The chain uses TRBV10-3 and TRBJ2-5; no clear D. Germline V lookup: CDR1 ENHRY, CDR2 SYGVKD. The CDR3 consists of 12 residues. The V and J ends lost 3 bases and 5 bases respectively, with 7 bases between them. CDR3 nucleotides: TGTGCCATCAGTGATCAGAGGGAGACCCAGTACTTC. Protein sequence: CAISDQRETQYF.

By its share, this clonotype is large. The V and J genes are TRBV20-1 and TRBJ1-5; D possibly corresponds to TRBD1 (6 bases). Germline CDR1 and CDR2: DFQATT and SNEGSKA (reference sequence). V lost 3 bases, J lost 3 bases, and 15 bases lay in between. This CDR3 has 15 amino acids. CDR3 sequence: CSASSQGTHNQPQHF. For the CDR3, the DNA is TGCAGTGCTAGCTCCCAGGGGACCCACAATCAGCCCCAGCATTTT.

This clonotype occurred many times. The rearrangement joins TRBV11-2 to TRBJ2-7, with 12 bases aligning to TRBD2. Trimming cost V 1 base and J 2 bases; bases outside gene matches: 0. The length of the CDR3 is 15 residues. Germline loops: CDR1 SGHAT, CDR2 FQNNGV. Here the CDR3 reads CASSLGTSGTYEQYV. For the CDR3, the DNA is TGTGCCAGCAGCTTAGGGACTAGCGGGACCTACGAGCAGTACGTC.

The table lists this clonotype with many counts. The rearrangement joins TRBV11-1 to TRBJ2-2; D unresolved. This CDR3 is 13 amino acids long. Germline V gene data show CDR1 as SGHAT and CDR2 as FQDESV (reference sequence). The ends were cut back, 10 bases at V and 0 bases at J, with 9 bases in the middle. The CDR3 loop is CATAIPNTGELFF. The CDR3 coding sequence is TGTGCCACCGCCATCCCGAACACCGGGGAGCTGTTTTTT.

This chain joins TRBV11-2 and TRBJ2-7; either TRBD1 or TRBD2 may supply D (5 bases each). V was trimmed by 6 bases and J by 0 bases, leaving 15 bases between them. From germline, CDR1 is SGHAT and CDR2 FQNNGV. The CDR3 is 15 amino acids. For the CDR3, the DNA is TGTGCCAGCAGTCCTAATGGGGACGCCTCCTACGAGCAGTACGTC. This translates into CASSPNGDASYEQYV.

The table lists this clonotype with many counts. The rearrangement uses TRBV18 and TRBJ2-3; no definite D call. Germline V gives CDR1 KGHSH, CDR2 LQKENI. V gave up 0 bases and J gave up 5 bases, with 12 bases separating them. The CDR3 runs to 15 residues. The CDR3 sequence is CASSPPVVSGDTQYF. DNA for the CDR3: TGTGCCAGCTCACCACCTGTAGTCTCCGGAGATACGCAGTATTTT. Filled out from reference TRBV18 and TRBJ2-3, the complete variable domain reads NAGVMQNPRHLVRRRGQEARLRCSPMKGHSHVYWYRQLPEEGLKFMVYLQKENIIDESGMPKERFSAEFPKEGPSILRIQQVVRGDSAAYFCASSPPVVSGDTQYFGPGTRLTVL.

This rearrangement joins TRBV16 to TRBJ2-7; D is perhaps TRBD1 or TRBD2 (5 bases each). The V and J ends lost 7 bases and 6 bases respectively, with 16 bases between them. This CDR3 contains 13 residues. Germline V CDR1 and CDR2: KGHSY, FQNENV. The DNA for the CDR3 is TGTGCCAGCACGGGACCCACACGGAGCGAGCAGTACTTC. It specifies CASTGPTRSEQYF.

This clonotype came up once. This sequence joins TRBV20-1 and TRBJ2-3; possibly TRBD1 for D (5 bases). Trimming took off 4 bases at V and 0 bases at J, with 8 bases between the two ends. The CDR3 runs 13 residues. In germline, CDR1 is DFQATT, CDR2 SNEGSKA (reference sequence). This CDR3 is CSAKRQSTDTQYF. CDR3 nucleotides: TGCAGTGCTAAAAGACAGAGCACAGATACGCAGTATTTT.

This clonotype appeared many times. This sequence joins TRBV28 and TRBJ1-2, with TRBD1 identical over 11 bases. Per germline, CDR1 MDHEN and CDR2 SYDVKM. Trimming took 2 bases from V and 4 from J; bases not matched to a gene: 3. CDR3 size: 15 residues. The CDR3 here is CASSLGTGGSYGYTF. CDR3 sequence (DNA): TGTGCCAGCAGTTTAGGGACAGGGGGTAGCTATGGCTACACCTTC.

In the case of this clonotype: This may come from a read error, since a much larger clone is one base off. V usage is TRBV20-1 and J usage is TRBJ2-5; either TRBD1 or TRBD2 may supply D (5 bases each). This CDR3 has 12 residues. In germline, CDR1 is DFQATT, CDR2 SNEGSKA (reference sequence). The CDR3 here is CSARGREEAQYF. CDR3 in DNA: TGCAGTGCTAGGGGACGGGAAGAGGCCCAGTACTTC.

In this sample, this clonotype turned up many times. This chain uses TRBV6-5 with TRBJ1-1, with D uncertain. V lost 3 bases and J lost 1, with 6 bases in between. The V gene's germline CDR1 is MNHEY and CDR2 SVGAGI. CDR3 length: 13 residues. The CDR3 reads CASSYERNTEAFF. Written as DNA, the CDR3 is TGTGCCAGCAGTTATGAGCGGAACACTGAAGCTTTCTTT.

This clonotype has a count of ten or more. The V gene is TRBV20-1, the J gene TRBJ2-7, with D possibly matching TRBD2 (6 bases). This CDR3 has 15 amino acids. Germline CDR1 reads DFQATT; CDR2 reads SNEGSKA (reference sequence). The V and J ends lost 3 bases and 6 bases respectively, with 21 bases between them. CDR3 in amino acids: CSASQGGDGSTEQYF. The CDR3 DNA reads TGCAGTGCTAGTCAGGGTGGTGACGGGAGTACCGAGCAGTACTTC.

In its sample, this clonotype was seen many times. The chain employs TRBV18 and TRBJ2-7; D perhaps matches TRBD1 (6 bases). This CDR3 is built from 12 residues. Trimming cost V 3 bases and J 4 bases, with 7 bases left between them. Germline lookup yields CDR1 KGHSH and CDR2 LQKENI. The chain's CDR3 is CASSPTGYEQYV. CDR3 nucleotides: TGTGCCAGCTCACCGACAGGATACGAGCAGTACGTC.

This clonotype was found many times. This chain joins TRBV11-2 and TRBJ2-3, with D hard to call. Trimming removed 4 bases from V and 6 bases from J, with 11 bases in between. This CDR3 has 13 amino acids. From germline, CDR1 is SGHAT and CDR2 FQNNGV. CDR3 sequence reads: CASSSTRPDTQYF. CDR3 bases: TGTGCCAGCAGCTCCACGAGACCTGATACGCAGTATTTT.

This clonotype was counted a few times. A much larger clone lies a single base off, so this may be a read error. The CDR3 bases are TGCAGTGCTGGCTACGGGCGTGCTTTCTTT. As protein: CSAGYGRAFF. The chain is built from TRBV20-1 and TRBJ1-1; D gene unclear. Trimming cost V 5 bases and J 11 bases, with 12 bases left between them. The V gene's germline CDR1 is DFQATT and CDR2 SNEGSKA (reference sequence). This CDR3 region has 10 residues.

This clonotype was seen many times. The chain links TRBV15 to TRBJ2-7; D is uncertain. The germline CDR1 and CDR2 sequences are LNHNV and YYDKDF (reference sequence). The CDR3 runs to 14 residues. The V end was cut by 1 base, the J end by 7 bases, with 14 bases between. As DNA, the CDR3 is TGTGCCACCAGCAGAGTACGCCCTGCGGAAGAGCAGTACTTC. Translated, it gives CATSRVRPAEEQYF.

This clonotype came up many times. The gene calls are TRBV19 and TRBJ1-5, with D tentatively TRBD1 (5 bases). CDR1 LNHDA and CDR2 SQIVND come from the germline V gene (reference sequence). The CDR3 length is 14 residues. V lost 3 bases to trimming and J lost 6 bases, with 12 bases between them. CDR3 in DNA: TGTGCCAGTAGTATTGTCGGGGCTCCTCAGCCCCAGCATTTT. It encodes CASSIVGAPQPQHF. Full variable domain (rest looked up from reference TRBV19 and TRBJ1-5): DGGITQSPKYLFRKEGQNVTLSCEQNLNHDAMYWYRQDPGQGLRLIYYSQIVNDFQKGDIAEGYSVSREKKESFPLTVTSAQKNPTAFYLCASSIVGAPQPQHFGDGTRLSIL.

This rearrangement joins TRBV6-2 or TRBV6-3 to TRBJ2-7, with TRBD1 matching 9 bases. The length of the CDR3 is 15 residues. Germline V gives CDR1 MNHEY, CDR2 SVGEGT. After removal of 5 bases from V and 4 bases from J, the junction contained 9 bases not matched to a gene. The CDR3 DNA is TGTGCCAGCAGTCACCGGGACAGGGATTGGTACGAGCAGTACTTC. Encoded protein: CASSHRDRDWYEQYF.

This clonotype was seen many times. The chain combines TRBV19 with TRBJ2-4; TRBD2 aligns across 7 bases. This CDR3 contains 13 residues. V shed 4 bases and J 8 bases; nucleotides not matched to a gene: 5. Looked up from germline, CDR1 is LNHDA and CDR2 is SQIVND (reference sequence). The CDR3 is CASSTGGSDIQYF. CDR3 sequence (DNA): TGTGCCAGTAGTACCGGGGGGTCGGACATTCAGTACTTC.

The gene calls are TRBV18 and TRBJ1-3; no firm D call. This CDR3 is built from 15 residues. Germline CDR1 is KGHSH and CDR2 is LQKENI. Trimming took 8 bases from V and 0 from J, leaving 14 bases between them. The chain's CDR3 is CASLGQRGSGNTIYF. As DNA, the CDR3 is TGTGCCAGCCTAGGTCAGCGTGGCTCTGGAAACACCATATATTTT.

This clonotype was detected ten times or more. V gene TRBV6-2 or TRBV6-3 combines with J gene TRBJ2-3, with D unclear. CDR1 MNHEY and CDR2 SVGEGT come from the germline V gene. The CDR3 covers 17 residues. The V end was cut by 0 bases, the J end by 0 bases, with 13 bases between. The CDR3 protein is CASSYSRLTSSTDTQYF. CDR3 nucleotide sequence: TGTGCCAGCAGTTACTCGAGACTCACCTCTAGCACAGATACGCAGTATTTT.

The rearrangement uses TRBV2 and TRBJ1-5; 7 nucleotides line up with TRBD1. This CDR3 is 16 amino acids long. The germline V gene encodes CDR1 SNHLY and CDR2 FYNNEI. CDR3 DNA: TGTGCTTGCAGTGAAATGGCCCGGGACAGAGATCAGCCCCAGCATTTT. It codes for CACSEMARDRDQPQHF.

This clonotype came up many times. V gene TRBV28 combines with J gene TRBJ1-2; D gene unclear. This CDR3 contains 13 residues. V gave up 4 bases and J gave up 0 bases, with 6 bases separating them. Germline assignment: CDR1 MDHEN and CDR2 SYDVKM. The CDR3 DNA follows: TGTGCCAGCAGTTCGGCCACTAACTATGGCTACACCTTC. This gives the protein CASSSATNYGYTF.

This clonotype occurred many times. V gene TRBV18 combines with J gene TRBJ1-1, with 7 bases matching TRBD1. CDR1 is KGHSH and CDR2 is LQKENI in the germline V gene. Germline trimming cut 6 bases from V and 4 bases from J; bases unmatched to any gene: 8. This CDR3 has 14 residues. CDR3 region: CASSQGGTGTEAFF. CDR3 DNA sequence: TGTGCCAGCTCGCAAGGGGGCACGGGCACTGAAGCTTTCTTT.

This clonotype was recorded many times. The chain is built from TRBV27 and TRBJ2-1; TRBD1 is a possible D gene (6 bases). The CDR3 consists of 17 residues. Germline CDR1 and CDR2: MNHEY and SMNVEV (reference sequence). Trimming left V 1 base short and J 3 bases short, with 16 bases between. The chain's CDR3 is CASSLYGRQVNYNEQFF. DNA for the CDR3: TGTGCCAGCAGTTTATATGGTCGACAGGTTAACTACAATGAGCAGTTCTTC.

This clonotype was recorded many times. V and J are TRBV2 and TRBJ2-3; 7 bases are a match to TRBD2. The junction had 6 bases not matched to a gene; V was cut back by 7 bases and J by 5 bases. CDR3 length: 13 amino acids. Germline V gene lookup returns CDR1 SNHLY and CDR2 FYNNEI. CDR3 bases: TGTGCCAGCAAACTAGCGCCTAAAGATACGCAGTATTTT. Its translation: CASKLAPKDTQYF.

Worth noting for this clonotype: This may arise from a read error, as a much more abundant clone is one base away. This chain links TRBV11-2 with TRBJ2-7, with no clear D. The CDR3 extends over 15 amino acids. Germline CDR1 SGHAT, CDR2 FQNNGV. DNA of the CDR3: TGTGCCAGCAGCTTAGATTACAGTAGCTCCTACAAGCAGTACTTC. It codes for CASSLDYSSSYKQYF. Full variable domain (rest looked up from reference TRBV11-2 and TRBJ2-7): EAGVAQSPRYKIIEKRQSVAFWCNPISGHATLYWYQQILGQGPKLLIQFQNNGVVDDSQLPKDRFSAERLKGVDSTLKIQPAKLEDSAVYLCASSLDYSSSYKQYFGPGTRLTVT.

This rearrangement joins TRBV29-1 to TRBJ2-5; 7 nucleotides match TRBD2. The germline CDR1 and CDR2 sequences are SQVTM and ANQGSEA. Trimming at V came to 4 bases and at J to 3 bases, leaving 5 bases not matched to a gene. The CDR3 is 13 residues long. CDR3: CSVGEAGKETQYF. CDR3 nucleotide sequence: TGCAGCGTTGGGGAAGCGGGGAAAGAGACCCAGTACTTC.